These 24 T cell receptor beta chains originate from one sample sequenced in a study of cytomegalovirus exposure and HLA in healthy donors. PCR was performed using 60 Vbeta and 13 Jbeta primers. Assay used: immunoSEQ multiplex PCR; TCRdb lists only in-frame clones, some missing. The table lists tens of thousands of clones. The source material was PBMCs. These receptor sequences come from a man in his thirties or forties in good health and CMV-seronegative.

The rearrangement joins TRBV5-4 to TRBJ2-3; D not resolved. Germline values: CDR1 SGHNT, CDR2 YYREEE (reference sequence). The CDR3 has 13 amino acids. Trimming removed 4 bases at V and 4 bases at J, with 10 bases between. CDR3 in DNA: TGTGCCAGCAGCGCCAGACTTGCAGATACGCAGTATTTT. Protein: CASSARLADTQYF. The whole variable domain, filled in from reference TRBV5-4 and TRBJ2-3, reads ETGVTQSPTHLIKTRGQQVTLRCSSQSGHNTVSWYQQALGQGPQFIFQYYREEENGRGNFPPRFSGLQFPNYSSELNVNALELDDSALYLCASSARLADTQYFGPGTRLTVL.

The chain has TRBV29-1 and TRBJ2-1, with D possibly matching TRBD1 (6 bases). The CDR3 covers 11 residues. The V and J ends lost 7 bases and 7 bases respectively, with 11 bases between them. Germline V gene lookup returns CDR1 SQVTM and CDR2 ANQGSEA. CDR3: CSAYQGNEQFF. CDR3 sequence (DNA): TGCAGCGCTTACCAGGGGAATGAGCAGTTCTTC.

The chain has TRBV6-1 and TRBJ1-1; D might be TRBD1 (5 bases). Germline V gene lookup returns CDR1 MNHNS and CDR2 SASEGT. The V gene lost 5 bases and the J gene lost 7 bases, with 11 bases spanning the gap. The CDR3 runs to 12 residues. In nucleotides, the CDR3 is TGTGCCAGCAGTTTCCAGGGCTATGAAGCTTTCTTT. It is translated as CASSFQGYEAFF.

The chain is built from TRBV4-1 and TRBJ2-7; D uncertain. The V and J ends lost 1 base and 4 bases respectively, with 8 bases between them. Germline V gene lookup returns CDR1 MGHRA and CDR2 YSYEKL. The CDR3 is 13 amino acids. CDR3 coding DNA: TGCGCCAGCAGCCAAGTCTCCAGTTACGAGCAGTACTTC. It yields the protein CASSQVSSYEQYF.

This chain connects TRBV10-3 to TRBJ1-2; 12 bases are a match to TRBD1. Germline assignment: CDR1 ENHRY and CDR2 SYGVKD. The CDR3 has 16 residues. The V gene end was trimmed by 10 bases and the J gene end by 7 bases; junction bases not matched to a gene: 16. CDR3 amino acids: CASRKDPGQGALGYTF. The CDR3 DNA follows: TGTGCCAGCAGAAAAGACCCGGGACAGGGGGCGCTTGGCTACACCTTC.

This rearrangement joins TRBV6-4 to TRBJ2-1; TRBD2 matches at 9 bases. Germline loops: CDR1 MRHNA, CDR2 SNTAGT. V was clipped by 0 bases and J by 8 bases; unmatched bases: 5. CDR3 length: 15 amino acids. The CDR3, as DNA: TGTGCCAGCAGTGACTCCAGTAGCGGGAGCCATGAGCAGTTCTTC. Translated, it gives CASSDSSSGSHEQFF.

CDR3 protein: CASSLATSSTDTQYF. CDR3 DNA sequence: TGCGCCAGCAGCTTGGCGACTAGTAGCACAGATACGCAGTATTTT. This rearrangement joins TRBV5-1 to TRBJ2-3, with D possibly TRBD2 on 6 matching bases. V shed 0 bases and J shed 0 bases, with 8 bases lying between them. CDR1 is SGHRS and CDR2 is YFSETQ in the germline V gene. The CDR3 has 15 residues.

As to this clone: This specimen includes other DNA sequences encoding the same CDR3. The chain uses TRBV6-4 and TRBJ1-1; 11 bases align to TRBD1. Per the germline V gene, CDR1 is MRHNA and CDR2 is SNTAGT. Germline trimming cut 5 bases from V and 4 bases from J; bases unmatched to any gene: 3. This CDR3 is 14 amino acids long. CDR3 in DNA: TGTGCCAGCAGTCCCGGGACAGGGGGCACTGAAGCTTTCTTT. Its protein is CASSPGTGGTEAFF.

The chain recombines TRBV4-1 with TRBJ1-5, with D possibly matching TRBD1 (5 bases). Looked up from germline, CDR1 is MGHRA and CDR2 is YSYEKL. V dropped 1 base and J dropped 0 bases, with 13 bases sitting between them. The CDR3 sequence is 17 residues long. CDR3 sequence reads: CASSQGPGGGSNQPQHF. The DNA of the CDR3 is TGCGCCAGCAGCCAAGGTCCGGGGGGAGGTAGCAATCAGCCCCAGCATTTT.

The chain recombines TRBV9 with TRBJ2-5, with TRBD2 matching over 8 bases. Germline V CDR1 and CDR2: SGDLS, YYNGEE. The CDR3 covers 15 residues. V lost 0 bases, J lost 4 bases, and 5 bases stayed unmatched. Here the CDR3 reads CASSVANGGAETQYF. CDR3 bases: TGTGCCAGCAGCGTAGCTAACGGGGGGGCAGAGACCCAGTACTTC.

This chain connects TRBV29-1 to TRBJ2-1; 10 bases line up with TRBD2. Unmatched junction bases numbered 8, after V lost 1 base and J lost 5 bases. CDR3 length equals 16 residues. Germline assignment: CDR1 SQVTM and CDR2 ANQGSEA. CDR3 sequence reads: CSVEGGLAGEDNEQFF. The DNA of the CDR3 is TGCAGCGTTGAAGGTGGGCTAGCGGGAGAGGACAATGAGCAGTTCTTC.

This chain joins TRBV5-1 and TRBJ2-7, with 10 bases matching TRBD1. The CDR3 has 17 residues. V dropped 2 bases and J dropped 6; count of bases not matched to a gene: 14. Germline V gene data show CDR1 as SGHRS and CDR2 as YFSETQ. CDR3 nucleotides: TGCGCCAGCAGCTTCCCCAGACAGGGGGCGTTTCGTGGCGAGCAGTACTTC. Its protein product is CASSFPRQGAFRGEQYF.

The chain joins TRBV14 to TRBJ2-7; 10 bases fit TRBD1. Germline CDR1 reads SGHDN; CDR2 reads FVKESK. V lost 4 bases, J lost 9 bases, and 6 bases stayed unmatched. CDR3 size: 13 residues. The CDR3 is CASSRETGGAQYF. CDR3 DNA sequence: TGTGCCAGCAGCCGCGAGACAGGGGGCGCGCAGTACTTC.

A remark on this clone: A junction boundary mismatches the germline segment, possibly from a read error. Additional DNA sequences in this sample encode the identical CDR3. V is TRBV2 and J is TRBJ1-6, with 11 bases matching TRBD1. CDR1 and CDR2 (germline): SNHLY, FYNNEI. The CDR3 consists of 15 residues. CDR3 sequence: CASTERTGGNSPLHF. Here the CDR3 DNA reads TGTGCCAGCACTGAACGGACAGGGGGCAATTCACCCCTACACTTT.

The chain employs TRBV6-1 and TRBJ2-2; possible D gene TRBD1, 7 bases. V was pared by 4 bases and J by 5 bases, with 8 bases between. Germline V CDR1 and CDR2: MNHNS, SASEGT. This CDR3 is 13 amino acids long. CDR3 DNA sequence: TGTGCCAGCAGTGCAGGGGGGACCGGGGAGCTGTTTTTT. Protein sequence: CASSAGGTGELFF.

The gene calls are TRBV10-2 and TRBJ2-1; TRBD2 matches 8 bases. Germline V gives CDR1 WSHSY, CDR2 SAAADI. The CDR3 covers 16 residues. The ends lost 2 bases at V and 0 bases at J; junction bases unmatched: 3. The CDR3 region is CASSERAGGSYNEQFF. The DNA for the CDR3 is TGCGCCAGCAGTGAGAGGGCGGGAGGCTCCTACAATGAGCAGTTCTTC.

The chain has TRBV5-5 and TRBJ1-2; TRBD1 aligns across 7 bases. The CDR3 length is 15 residues. V lost 2 bases and J lost 3; bases outside the gene matches: 7. The germline V gene has CDR1 SGHKS and CDR2 YYEKEE (reference sequence). The CDR3 region has the DNA TGTGCCAGCAGCTTACGATGGGGACAGTACTATGGCTACACCTTC. This codes for CASSLRWGQYYGYTF. Filled out from reference TRBV5-5 and TRBJ1-2, the complete variable domain reads DAGVTQSPTHLIKTRGQQVTLRCSPISGHKSVSWYQQVLGQGPQFIFQYYEKEERGRGNFPDRFSARQFPNYSSELNVNALLLGDSALYLCASSLRWGQYYGYTFGSGTRLTVV.

The chain links TRBV4-2 to TRBJ1-1; D is ambiguous. CDR3 length: 14 amino acids. Germline V gene lookup returns CDR1 LGHNA and CDR2 YNFKEQ. V was clipped by 1 base and J by 1 base, with 7 bases between them. The CDR3 coding sequence is TGTGCCAGCAGCCAAGGGGCACCGAACACTGAAGCTTTCTTT. It encodes CASSQGAPNTEAFF.

This chain links TRBV6-5 with TRBJ2-7; 7 bases fit TRBD2. Germline lookup yields CDR1 MNHEY and CDR2 SVGAGI. Trimming took 4 bases from V and 6 from J; bases not matched to a gene: 15. The CDR3 is made up of 16 amino acids. The CDR3 DNA sequence: TGTGCCAGCAGTTCCTCTAGCGGACCGGGGCGGTTCGAGCAGTACTTC. This encodes CASSSSSGPGRFEQYF.

J is TRBJ2-7 and V is TRBV4-2; 7 nucleotides align to TRBD1. This CDR3 contains 14 residues. Germline CDR1 is LGHNA and CDR2 is YNFKEQ. V shed 4 bases and J 2 bases; nucleotides not matched to a gene: 5. The CDR3 sequence is CASSPPGQTYEQYF. In DNA, the CDR3 is TGTGCCAGCAGCCCGCCGGGACAGACCTACGAGCAGTACTTC.

This chain uses TRBV20-1 with TRBJ2-5; unclear D gene. The CDR3 runs to 11 residues. Germline V gene sequence: CDR1 DFQATT, CDR2 SNEGSKA (reference sequence). Trimming shortened V by 3 bases and J by 2 bases, and 4 bases separated the two germline ends. Here the CDR3 reads CSASEQETQYF. The CDR3, as DNA: TGCAGTGCTAGCGAGCAAGAGACCCAGTACTTC.

The chain combines TRBV9 with TRBJ2-7; 7 bases align to TRBD1. This CDR3 comprises 15 residues. CDR1 is SGDLS and CDR2 is YYNGEE in the germline V gene. V was pared by 0 bases and J by 5 bases, with 8 bases of the junction left unmatched. CDR3 amino acids: CASSVAGTDIDEQYF. The CDR3 DNA sequence: TGTGCCAGCAGCGTAGCGGGGACAGATATTGACGAGCAGTACTTC.

The V gene is TRBV4-3, the J gene TRBJ2-1; maybe TRBD2 (6 bases). The V gene lost 10 bases and the J gene lost 5 bases, with 21 bases spanning the gap. Germline V gene data show CDR1 as LGHNA and CDR2 as YSLEER. The CDR3 length is 15 residues. CDR3 DNA: TGCGCCAAAAACTGGGTCCCGGGGGAGGACAATGAGCAGTTCTTC. Translating gives CAKNWVPGEDNEQFF.

This sequence joins TRBV4-3 and TRBJ1-1; tentative D call: TRBD1 (5 bases). CDR1 LGHNA and CDR2 YSLEER come from the germline V gene. V shed 4 bases and J shed 5 bases, with 17 bases lying between them. This CDR3 is 15 amino acids long. The CDR3 protein is CASSLSTGGGTEAFF. The DNA of the CDR3 is TGCGCCAGCAGCCTCAGCACGGGGGGTGGGACTGAAGCTTTCTTT.